Listed below are T cell receptor beta chains from one sample, sequenced in a study of T-cell memory formation after mild COVID-19. TCRdb redid the calling of the 5' RACE reads with MiXCR, one entry per CDR3 protein. The table records 300,000 to 400,000 distinct CDR3 sequences, over 13% of them present only once. Sequences were obtained from PBMCs or a T cell subset sorted from them (not recorded which). The receptors come from a man aged 18 to 30 who had mild COVID-19 (a few samples of this study predate the infection). Cell type and time point are not known. Each CDR3 is given with its conserved first and last residue. The D gene is left open where the match is weak. Clone size is not always given. Where it is, it says once, few, many or a class for expanded clones.

d_call j_call v_call clone_size cdr3_aa cdr3_nt
NA TRBJ1-2 TRBV7-9 NA CASSSTANYGYTF TGTGCCAGCAGCTCGACAGCTAACTATGGCTACACCTTC
TRBD1 TRBJ2-2 TRBV7-3 NA CASSRGTVTGELFF TGTGCCAGCAGCAGGGGGACAGTCACCGGGGAGCTGTTTTTT
NA TRBJ2-5 TRBV5-1 NA CASSLSGRLEETQYF TGCGCCAGCAGCTTGTCCGGCCGTCTGGAAGAGACCCAGTACTTC
NA TRBJ2-1 TRBV6-5 NA CASSQQGRGNEQFF TGTGCCAGCAGTCAACAGGGCCGCGGCAATGAGCAGTTCTTC
NA TRBJ2-1 TRBV27 few CASSPGQYSYNEQFF TGTGCCAGCAGTCCCGGACAGTACTCCTACAATGAGCAGTTCTTC
TRBD1 TRBJ1-2 TRBV12-3/TRBV12-4 many CASSRQGSHGYTF TGTGCCAGCAGCCGACAGGGTTCCCATGGCTACACCTTC
NA TRBJ2-5 TRBV6-5 NA CASSYGTPQETQYF TGTGCCAGCAGTTACGGGACACCTCAAGAGACCCAGTACTTC
NA TRBJ1-1 TRBV24-1 many CATRNGGGTEAFF TGTGCCACCAGGAATGGGGGGGGCACTGAAGCTTTCTTT
TRBD2 TRBJ2-5 TRBV6-5 many CASSFSGGETQYF TGTGCCAGCAGTTTCTCCGGGGGGGAGACCCAGTACTTC
NA TRBJ2-7 TRBV12-3/TRBV12-4 few CASSPGVSEQYF TGTGCCAGCAGCCCCGGGGTCTCCGAGCAGTACTTC
TRBD1 TRBJ1-5 TRBV24-1 NA CATSDPTGDQPQHF TGTGCCACCAGTGATCCTACAGGGGATCAGCCCCAGCATTTT
TRBD1 TRBJ1-2 TRBV11-2 NA CASSRAVQGSDGYTF TGTGCCAGCAGCAGAGCCGTACAGGGGTCGGATGGCTACACCTTC
NA TRBJ2-5 TRBV12-3/TRBV12-4 NA CASSPATAGETQYF TGTGCCAGCAGTCCGGCGACGGCGGGGGAGACCCAGTACTTC
TRBD1 TRBJ1-2 TRBV7-8 NA CASSLRGQGFYGYTF TGTGCCAGCAGCTTAAGGGGACAGGGGTTCTATGGCTACACCTTC
TRBD1 TRBJ2-2 TRBV6-5 NA CASSDPDRGYTGELFF TGTGCCAGCAGTGACCCTGACAGGGGTTACACCGGGGAGCTGTTTTTT
NA TRBJ2-1 TRBV3-1 NA CASSQAGSYNEQFF TGTGCCAGCAGCCAAGCTGGGTCCTACAATGAGCAGTTCTTC
TRBD1 TRBJ1-2 TRBV7-2 few CASSQGTGEGYTF TGTGCCAGCAGCCAAGGGACAGGGGAAGGCTACACCTTC
NA TRBJ2-5 TRBV23-1 NA CARDRETQYF TGCGCCAGAGACAGGGAGACCCAGTACTTC
TRBD2 TRBJ2-1 TRBV2 NA CASSLDRGLQFF TGTGCCAGCAGCTTGGACCGGGGACTACAGTTCTTC
NA TRBJ2-3 TRBV9 NA CASSVGGEDTQYF TGTGCCAGCAGCGTAGGGGGGGAAGATACGCAGTATTTT
TRBD1 TRBJ2-7 TRBV4-2 many CASSPPKTGGRSYEQYF TGTGCCAGCAGCCCGCCAAAGACAGGGGGCAGGTCCTACGAGCAGTACTTC
TRBD1 TRBJ2-1 TRBV3-1 NA CASRNTGQGVNEQFF TGTGCCAGCAGGAACACGGGACAGGGGGTTAATGAGCAGTTCTTC
NA TRBJ2-5 TRBV4-2 NA CASSRTRGGETQYF TGTGCCAGCAGCCGCACCAGGGGAGGGGAGACCCAGTACTTC
NA TRBJ2-5 TRBV25-1 NA CASSDSAGTGYQETQYF TGTGCCAGCAGTGATTCAGCCGGGACGGGGTACCAAGAGACCCAGTACTTC
NA TRBJ2-1 TRBV6-5 few CASRDRTSWNEQFF TGTGCCAGCAGGGACAGAACCTCCTGGAATGAGCAGTTCTTC
NA TRBJ2-3 TRBV3-1 NA CASSQDYTQYF TGTGCCAGCAGCCAAGATTATACGCAGTATTTT
TRBD1 TRBJ1-2 TRBV5-6 few CASSPPGQGRANYGYTF TGTGCCAGCAGTCCCCCGGGACAGGGAAGAGCTAACTATGGCTACACCTTC
NA TRBJ2-3 TRBV7-9 NA CASSLSLATSTDTQYF TGTGCCAGCAGCTTATCCCTAGCTACTAGCACAGATACGCAGTATTTT
NA TRBJ2-1 TRBV3-1 NA CASSNHGQGVNEQFF TGTGCCAGCAGCAACCATGGACAAGGCGTTAATGAGCAGTTCTTC
TRBD1 TRBJ2-7 TRBV4-1 few CASSLSPSDRAFEQYF TGCGCCAGCAGCCTATCCCCTTCGGACAGGGCATTCGAGCAGTACTTC
NA TRBJ2-2 TRBV6-4 NA CASKAQTGNTGELFF TGTGCCAGCAAAGCACAAACAGGGAACACCGGGGAGCTGTTTTTT
TRBD1 TRBJ1-2 TRBV7-2 NA CASSLDRRNGYTF TGTGCCAGCAGCTTGGACAGGAGGAATGGCTACACCTTC
TRBD2 TRBJ2-1 TRBV20-1 medium-sized CSARGLAGGEQFF TGCAGTGCTAGAGGACTAGCGGGGGGTGAGCAGTTCTTC
TRBD2 TRBJ2-1 TRBV11-2 many CASSFRGGRYNEQFF TGTGCCAGCAGCTTTCGGGGGGGCCGATACAATGAGCAGTTCTTC
NA TRBJ1-5 TRBV27 many CASSSDRDNQPQHF TGTGCCAGCAGTTCGGACAGAGACAATCAGCCCCAGCATTTT
TRBD1 TRBJ2-7 TRBV6-1 NA CASKTGQLDEQYF TGTGCCAGCAAAACGGGACAGTTGGATGAGCAGTACTTC
NA TRBJ1-1 TRBV5-1 NA CASSGSPGQNTEAFF TGCGCCAGCAGCGGATCCCCGGGACAGAACACTGAAGCTTTCTTT
NA TRBJ1-2 TRBV6-2/TRBV6-3 few CASSYSIVQGYYGYTF TGTGCCAGCAGTTACTCGATCGTACAGGGATACTATGGCTACACCTTC
NA TRBJ1-4 TRBV30 few CAWNRHNEKLFF TGTGCCTGGAACAGACATAATGAAAAACTGTTTTTT
TRBD1 TRBJ2-7 TRBV10-3 NA CATQPGQGYEQYF TGTGCCACCCAACCGGGACAGGGCTACGAGCAGTACTTC
TRBD2 TRBJ2-7 TRBV4-2 few CASSQVASGGRYEQYF TGTGCCAGCAGCCAAGTGGCTAGCGGGGGGAGGTACGAGCAGTACTTC
NA TRBJ1-6 TRBV15 once CATSTAFLSSPLHF TGTGCCACCAGTACGGCTTTCCTTAGTTCACCCCTCCACTTT
NA TRBJ1-2 TRBV18 NA CASSPADDTNYGYTF TGTGCCAGCTCACCCGCGGACGACACTAACTATGGCTACACCTTC
NA TRBJ2-3 TRBV20-1 NA CSAREVTPTDTQYF TGCAGTGCTAGAGAGGTAACACCCACAGATACGCAGTATTTT
NA TRBJ1-2 TRBV7-9 few CASSLGAESYGYTF TGTGCCAGCAGCTTAGGTGCGGAGTCCTATGGCTACACCTTC
NA TRBJ2-1 TRBV9 NA CASSVGGEQFF TGTGCCAGCAGCGTAGGGGGGGAGCAGTTCTTC
NA TRBJ1-5 TRBV20-1 few CSASRTDQPQHF TGCAGTGCTAGTAGGACGGATCAGCCCCAGCATTTT
TRBD2 TRBJ2-1 TRBV5-1 few CASSLEPGGLDNEQFF TGCGCCAGCAGCTTGGAACCGGGGGGGCTCGACAATGAGCAGTTCTTC
TRBD2 TRBJ2-5 TRBV7-3 NA CASSYIAGGTQETQYF TGTGCCAGCAGCTATATAGCGGGGGGGACCCAAGAGACCCAGTACTTC
TRBD1 TRBJ2-1 TRBV24-1 many CATSDSTGFDEQFF TGTGCCACCAGTGATTCGACAGGGTTCGATGAGCAGTTCTTC
NA TRBJ2-3 TRBV12-3/TRBV12-4 many CASSYLAYTDTQYF TGTGCCAGCAGTTACCTAGCGTACACAGATACGCAGTATTTT
NA TRBJ2-1 TRBV7-6 few CASSLRSGRSSYNEQFF TGTGCCAGCAGCTTAAGATCAGGTCGTAGCTCCTACAATGAGCAGTTCTTC
NA TRBJ1-1 TRBV20-1 few CSARARFGNTEAFF TGCAGTGCTAGGGCGAGATTTGGGAACACTGAAGCTTTCTTT
NA TRBJ1-1 TRBV7-2 NA CASSFFSSIMNTEAFF TGTGCCAGCAGCTTCTTTTCGTCCATCATGAACACTGAAGCTTTCTTT